Below, one T cell receptor beta chain is given with its context. Then a second PCR, running roughly 7 to 11 cycles, was carried out with a sample-barcoded 5' primer and a J-beta primer mix. The template-switch adaptor was a 5' adaptor with 12 random nucleotides. It tagged each cDNA molecule. TCRdb recomputed calls from the 5' RACE reads with MiXCR, one row per CDR3 protein. This sample has some 710,000 distinct CDR3 sequences, with around half found just once. The data are from a study of blood T cells in healthy people across ages. The trim removed 3 bases at V and 2 bases at J, leaving 14 bases unmatched. Per the germline V gene, CDR1 is MNHEY and CDR2 is SVGEGT. This CDR3 is built from 18 residues.

The TCR sequence derives from a man older than 75 in good health. The chain employs TRBV6-2 or TRBV6-3 and TRBJ2-3, with TRBD2 identical over 7 bases. Sequencing was performed on blood. CDR3 loop: CASSYREGRVLATDTQYF. DNA of the CDR3: TGTGCCAGCAGTTATAGAGAGGGGAGGGTCCTTGCCACAGATACGCAGTATTTT.